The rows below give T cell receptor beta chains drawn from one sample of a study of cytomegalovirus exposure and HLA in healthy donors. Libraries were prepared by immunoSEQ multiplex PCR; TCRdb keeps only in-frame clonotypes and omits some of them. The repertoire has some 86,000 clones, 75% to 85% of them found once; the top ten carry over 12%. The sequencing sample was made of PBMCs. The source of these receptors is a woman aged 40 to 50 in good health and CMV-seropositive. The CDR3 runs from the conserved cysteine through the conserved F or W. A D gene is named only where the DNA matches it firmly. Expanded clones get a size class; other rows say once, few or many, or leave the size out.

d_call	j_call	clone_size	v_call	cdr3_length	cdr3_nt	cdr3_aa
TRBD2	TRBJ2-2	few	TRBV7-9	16	TGTGCCAGCAGCCCCCCTAGCGGGGGTTCCACCGGGGAGCTGTTTTTT	CASSPPSGGSTGELFF
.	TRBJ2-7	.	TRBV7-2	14	TGTGCCAGCAGCTTAGGGCGGGGCCCCTACGAGCAGTACTTC	CASSLGRGPYEQYF
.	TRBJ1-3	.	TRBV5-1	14	TGCGCCAGCAGCTTGGACGCAGCTGGAAACACCATATATTTT	CASSLDAAGNTIYF
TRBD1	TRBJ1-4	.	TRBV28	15	TGTGCCAGCAGTTTCCCCGACAGGGGGAGTGAAAAACTGTTTTTT	CASSFPDRGSEKLFF
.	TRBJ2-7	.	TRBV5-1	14	TGCGCCAGCAGCTTCGGCTCACAGGAGTACGAGCAGTACTTC	CASSFGSQEYEQYF
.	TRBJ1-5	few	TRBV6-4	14	TGTGCCAGCTATAGTGGAGGGTATCGTCAGCCCCAGCATTTT	CASYSGGYRQPQHF
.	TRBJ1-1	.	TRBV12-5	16	TGTGCTAGTGGTTTGGCACTTGGACGGGGGAACACTGAAGCTTTCTTT	CASGLALGRGNTEAFF
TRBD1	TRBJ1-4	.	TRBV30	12	TGTGCCTGTGGACAGGTGAATGAAAAACTGTTTTTT	CACGQVNEKLFF
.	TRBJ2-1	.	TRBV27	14	TGTGCCAGCAGTTTAACTGCTGGGCAGAATGAGCAGTTCTTC	CASSLTAGQNEQFF
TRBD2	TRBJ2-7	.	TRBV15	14	TGTGCCACCAGCGGAGGACTAGGTAGGGGCGAGCAGTACTTC	CATSGGLGRGEQYF
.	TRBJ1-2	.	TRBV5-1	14	TGCGCCAGCAGCTTGGGACTTGTTAACTATGGCTACACCTTC	CASSLGLVNYGYTF
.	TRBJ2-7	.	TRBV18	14	TGTGCCAGCTCACCCCAACAGAGCTCCTACGAGCAGTACTTC	CASSPQQSSYEQYF
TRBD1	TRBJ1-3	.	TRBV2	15	TGTGCCAGCAGTGAGTACAGGGGGCAAGGAAACACCATATATTTT	CASSEYRGQGNTIYF
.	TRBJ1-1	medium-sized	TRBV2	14	TGTGCCAGCAGTGAGCGGGAGGAGAACACTGAAGCTTTCTTT	CASSEREENTEAFF